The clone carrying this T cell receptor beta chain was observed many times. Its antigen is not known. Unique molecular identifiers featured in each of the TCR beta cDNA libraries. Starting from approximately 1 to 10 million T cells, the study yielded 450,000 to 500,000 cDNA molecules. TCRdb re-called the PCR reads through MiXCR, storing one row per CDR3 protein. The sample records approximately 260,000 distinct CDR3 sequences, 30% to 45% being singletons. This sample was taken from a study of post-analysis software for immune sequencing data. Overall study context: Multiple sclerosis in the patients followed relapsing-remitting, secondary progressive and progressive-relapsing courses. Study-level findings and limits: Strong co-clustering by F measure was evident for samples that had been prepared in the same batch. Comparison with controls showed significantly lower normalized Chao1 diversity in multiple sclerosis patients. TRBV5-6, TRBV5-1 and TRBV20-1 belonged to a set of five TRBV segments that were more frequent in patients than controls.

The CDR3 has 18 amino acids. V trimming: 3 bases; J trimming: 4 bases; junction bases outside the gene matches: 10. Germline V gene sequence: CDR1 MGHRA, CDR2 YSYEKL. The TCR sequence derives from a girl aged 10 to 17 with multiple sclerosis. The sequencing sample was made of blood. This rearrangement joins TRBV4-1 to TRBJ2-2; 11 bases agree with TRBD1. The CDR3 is CASSQGLGQGAPTGELFF. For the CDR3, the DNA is TGCGCCAGCAGCCAGGGATTAGGACAGGGGGCGCCCACCGGGGAGCTGTTTTTT.